Given below is one T cell receptor (beta chain) in context. The CDR3 extends over 13 amino acids. CDR1 and CDR2 (germline): KGHSH, LQKENI. The V and J ends lost 5 bases and 3 bases respectively, with 10 bases between them. The data originate from a study of T cell changes during pregnancy in multiple sclerosis. Profiled with immunoSEQ multiplex PCR; TCRdb holds only in-frame clones, not every one. The repertoire has roughly 100,000 clones, around nine tenths of them found once; the top ten carry 0.75% to 0.95%. V gene TRBV18 combines with J gene TRBJ1-2; D is unresolved. The sequenced sample was peripheral blood, obtained after pregnancy. This receptor was identified in a female donor with multiple sclerosis, enrolled in a pregnancy study. CDR3 DNA: TGTGCCAGCTCAGACGGGTGGGACTATGGCTACACCTTC. Amino acid sequence: CASSDGWDYGYTF.